The 26 T cell receptor beta chains below come from one sample, sequenced in a study of blood T cells in healthy people across ages. Next came a second PCR, run for about 6 to 11 cycles, which used a sample-barcoded 5' primer along with a J-beta primer mix. TCRdb called the 5' RACE reads again in MiXCR, with one record for every CDR3 protein. The table records 550,000 to 800,000 distinct CDR3 sequences, about 30% of them present only once. The sequenced material came from blood. The receptors derive from a woman older than 75 in good health.

The chain carries TRBV5-5 and TRBJ2-1; D is uncertain. V was cut by 2 bases and J by 7 bases, with 16 bases left in between. This CDR3 comprises 15 residues. Germline V gives CDR1 SGHKS, CDR2 YYEKEE (reference sequence). CDR3 amino acids: CASSLRPRDENEQFF. DNA of the CDR3: TGTGCCAGCAGCTTAAGGCCTCGCGACGAAAATGAGCAGTTCTTC.

The chain uses TRBV12-3 or TRBV12-4 and TRBJ1-2, with D perhaps TRBD1 (5 bases). V was shortened by 5 bases and J by 1 base, with 14 bases between the two germline ends. The CDR3 runs 15 residues. The CDR3 loop is CASSTPGRINYGYTF. The CDR3 DNA reads as TGTGCCAGCAGTACCCCGGGACGGATTAACTATGGCTACACCTTC.

There are many counts of this clonotype. The CDR3 protein is CASSPSETANYGYTF. The CDR3 DNA reads TGTGCCAGCAGCCCCTCAGAGACAGCCAACTATGGCTACACCTTC. The chain joins TRBV7-9 to TRBJ1-2, with D possibly being TRBD1 (5 bases). The CDR3 contains 15 residues. Germline V gene sequence: CDR1 SEHNR, CDR2 FQNEAQ (reference sequence). The ends were cut back, 5 bases at V and 2 bases at J, with 15 bases in the middle. The entire variable domain, with the rest obtained from reference TRBV7-9 and TRBJ1-2, is as follows: DTGVSQNPRHKITKRGQNVTFRCDPISEHNRLYWYRQTLGQGPEFLTYFQNEAQLEKSRLLSDRFSAERPKGSFSTLEIQRTEQGDSAMYLCASSPSETANYGYTFGSGTRLTVV.

A note on this clonotype: Relative to the germline gene, one junction end is altered; a read error may explain this. The J gene is TRBJ1-4, the V gene TRBV6-5, with D possibly TRBD1 on 5 matching bases. The CDR3 is 13 amino acids. From germline, CDR1 is MNHEY and CDR2 SVGAGI. The CDR3 loop reads CASRRGLNEKRFF. In DNA, the CDR3 is TGTGCCAGCAGGCGGGGACTTAATGAAAAACGGTTTTTT.

This clonotype was detected ten times or more. The chain is built from TRBV20-1 and TRBJ2-5; 12 bases are shared with TRBD2. Germline CDR1 DFQATT, CDR2 SNEGSKA (reference sequence). CDR3 length: 13 amino acids. CDR3 region: CSLLAGGRETQYF. The DNA for the CDR3 is TGCAGCTTACTAGCGGGGGGTAGGGAGACCCAGTACTTC.

The table lists this clonotype with a few counts. The chain employs TRBV12-3 or TRBV12-4 and TRBJ1-2; 9 bases map to TRBD1. This CDR3 has 19 residues. With 5 bases clipped from V and 4 bases from J, the junction kept 20 bases outside the gene matches. CDR3 sequence (DNA): TGTGCCAGCAGTCCACGACCCGGGACAGGGTCGGGGCCTGTCTATGGCTACACCTTC. Amino acids: CASSPRPGTGSGPVYGYTF.

This sequence joins TRBV20-1 and TRBJ2-5; D might be TRBD1 or TRBD2, each matching 6 bases. V was cut by 1 base and J by 13 bases, with 22 bases left in between. This CDR3 spans 14 amino acids. Germline V lookup: CDR1 DFQATT, CDR2 SNEGSKA (reference sequence). CDR3: CSARAGATREARYF. CDR3 in DNA: TGCAGTGCTAGAGCGGGGGCTACCAGGGAGGCCCGGTACTTC.

The sample holds a few counts of this clonotype. At one boundary the junction diverges from the germline segment, which might be a read error. DNA of the CDR3: TGTGCCCGGAGGGGGGTCTATAACAATGAGCAGTTCTTC. Protein: CARRGVYNNEQFF. The rearrangement uses TRBV30 and TRBJ2-1; possibly TRBD1 or TRBD2 for D (6 bases each). Per germline, CDR1 GTSNPN and CDR2 SVGIG (reference sequence). The CDR3 runs to 13 residues.

The genes are TRBV30 and TRBJ2-5; D remains unclear. CDR1 is GTSNPN and CDR2 is SVGIG in the germline V gene (reference sequence). The V and J ends lost 3 bases and 1 base respectively, with 12 bases between them. The CDR3 totals 14 residues. The CDR3 protein is CAWRVLGRQETQYF. In DNA form, the CDR3 reads TGTGCCTGGAGGGTACTTGGTCGCCAAGAGACCCAGTACTTC.

There are many counts of this clonotype. J is TRBJ2-3 and V is TRBV20-1; TRBD1 agrees at 9 bases. Losses at the gene ends were 4 bases for V and 2 bases for J; bases not matched to a gene: 7. This CDR3 has 15 amino acids. In germline, CDR1 is DFQATT, CDR2 SNEGSKA (reference sequence). In DNA, the CDR3 is TGCAGTGCTACGGGACAGGGAACGATCACAGATACGCAGTATTTT. It translates to CSATGQGTITDTQYF.

The table lists this clonotype with many counts. The chain couples TRBV4-2 to TRBJ2-5; TRBD1 matches at 7 bases. Looked up from germline, CDR1 is LGHNA and CDR2 is YNFKEQ. The V segment lost 0 bases and the J segment 4 bases; nucleotides outside the gene matches: 5. This CDR3 comprises 15 residues. The CDR3 coding sequence is TGTGCCAGCAGCCAAGAGATCGCAGGGGGAGAGACCCAGTACTTC. As protein: CASSQEIAGGETQYF.

This clonotype was counted ten times or more. The chain uses TRBV20-1 and TRBJ1-2; TRBD1 is a possible D gene (5 bases). Germline V gene sequence: CDR1 DFQATT, CDR2 SNEGSKA (reference sequence). Trimming stripped 4 bases from V and 6 bases from J, with 12 bases between. This CDR3 is 12 amino acids long. The CDR3, as DNA: TGCAGTGCTAAGGATTGGGGGGATGGCTACACCTTC. It encodes CSAKDWGDGYTF.

The chain is built from TRBV7-3 and TRBJ2-3; weak D call: TRBD2 (7 bases). With 0 bases removed from V and 6 bases from J, the gap between germline ends came to 13 bases. The germline V gene has CDR1 SGHTA and CDR2 FQGTGA. The CDR3 runs 15 residues. CDR3 sequence (DNA): TGTGCCAGCAGCTTAACTGCGGGGGCTCAGGATACGCAGTATTTT. Its protein is CASSLTAGAQDTQYF.

V is TRBV28 and J is TRBJ2-5; the D gene is possibly TRBD2 (5 bases). TRBJ2-4 explains the end of the DNA better; the J call may be wrong. CDR1 is MDHEN and CDR2 is SYDVKM in the germline V gene. This CDR3 spans 16 amino acids. CDR3 bases: TGTGCCAGCAGTTTAAGCGGTGTGCTAGCCAAAAACATTCAGTACTTC. Its translation is CASSLSGVLAKNIQYF.

This clonotype came up many times. The chain is built from TRBV7-8 and TRBJ2-1, with 8 bases fitting TRBD2. The CDR3 runs 17 residues. The V and J ends lost 1 base and 2 bases, in that order; junction bases with no gene match: 7. In germline, CDR1 is SGHVS, CDR2 FQNEAQ. CDR3 DNA sequence: TGTGCCAGCAGCTTAGTAACGGCGGGGGGCGCCTACAATGAGCAGTTCTTC. Its protein product is CASSLVTAGGAYNEQFF.

The chain carries TRBV20-1 and TRBJ2-3; 9 bases match TRBD1. The CDR3 totals 14 residues. Unmatched junction bases numbered 9, after V lost 5 bases and J lost 6 bases. The germline gives CDR1 DFQATT, CDR2 SNEGSKA (reference sequence). CDR3 bases: TGCAGTGCTCGAACAGGGGGCGAGCGGGATACGCAGTATTTT. This translates into CSARTGGERDTQYF.

This clonotype was seen only a few times. No conserved phenylalanine or tryptophan ends this CDR3, so it is likely a read error. The genes are TRBV7-3 and TRBJ2-1, with 9 bases aligning to TRBD1. The CDR3 is made up of 14 amino acids. Unmatched junction bases numbered 7, after V lost 6 bases and J lost 7 bases. From germline, CDR1 is SGHTA and CDR2 FQGTGA. The CDR3: CASRTGTGPNEQFS. In DNA form, the CDR3 reads TGTGCCAGCAGGACCGGGACAGGGCCGAATGAGCAGTTCTCC.

At least ten counts were recorded for this clonotype. In DNA form, the CDR3 reads TGTGCCAGCAGCTGGCGGGGGGGGACAGGGAACACCGGGGAGCTGTTTTTT. Translation: CASSWRGGTGNTGELFF. The V call is TRBV5-5, the J call TRBJ2-2; TRBD2 might be the D (9 bases). CDR1 and CDR2 from the germline V gene are SGHKS and YYEKEE (reference sequence). The length of the CDR3 is 17 residues. V lost 3 bases and J lost 1, with 16 bases in between. Based on the CDR3 plus reference TRBV5-5 and TRBJ2-2, the full variable domain is DAGVTQSPTHLIKTRGQQVTLRCSPISGHKSVSWYQQVLGQGPQFIFQYYEKEERGRGNFPDRFSARQFPNYSSELNVNALLLGDSALYLCASSWRGGTGNTGELFFGEGSRLTVL.

This clonotype showed up many times. The chain is built from TRBV7-2 and TRBJ2-7, with 8 bases matching TRBD1. The trim removed 3 bases at V and 1 base at J, leaving 2 bases unmatched. The CDR3 is 14 residues long. Germline V gives CDR1 SGHTA, CDR2 FQGNSA. CDR3: CASSFRQGSYEQYF. As DNA, the CDR3 is TGTGCCAGCAGCTTCCGACAGGGGTCCTACGAGCAGTACTTC. The full variable domain, with the rest looked up from reference TRBV7-2 and TRBJ2-7, is GAGVSQSPSNKVTEKGKDVELRCDPISGHTALYWYRQSLGQGLEFLIYFQGNSAPDKSGLPSDRFSAERTGGSVSTLTIQRTQQEDSAVYLCASSFRQGSYEQYFGPGTRLTVT.

There are many counts of this clonotype. The genes are TRBV10-3 and TRBJ2-7; the match to TRBD2 covers 7 bases. J was trimmed by 0 bases and V by 6 bases; bases with no gene match: 8. CDR3 length: 15 residues. Germline V gene lookup returns CDR1 ENHRY and CDR2 SYGVKD. The chain's CDR3 is CAIRSGGGGSYEQYF. The CDR3 DNA reads as TGTGCCATCAGGTCCGGCGGCGGGGGCTCCTACGAGCAGTACTTC.

This clonotype was observed a handful of times. This chain uses TRBV7-9 with TRBJ2-1, with D tentatively TRBD2 (6 bases). V was clipped by 3 bases and J by 6 bases, with 15 bases between them. Per the germline V gene, CDR1 is SEHNR and CDR2 is FQNEAQ (reference sequence). The CDR3 contains 15 residues. CDR3 nucleotides: TGTGCCAGCAGCTTTCGGCAGGGAGGAGGCAATGAGCAGTTCTTC. Encoded protein: CASSFRQGGGNEQFF.

DNA for the CDR3: TGTGCCAGCAGCACTTACCGGACCTCGGACAGGTTCCTTTTGATCGGAGATACGCAGTATTTT. Its translation is CASSTYRTSDRFLLIGDTQYF. The rearrangement links TRBV27 to TRBJ2-3; 7 bases map to TRBD1. V dropped 6 bases and J dropped 5; count of bases not matched to a gene: 29. The germline gives CDR1 MNHEY, CDR2 SMNVEV (reference sequence). The CDR3 contains 21 residues.

As concerns this clonotype: A clone one base away is much larger, so this may be a read error. J is TRBJ2-7 and V is TRBV12-3 or TRBV12-4, with D possibly being TRBD1 or TRBD2 (5 bases each). The V end lost 2 bases, the J end lost 4 bases, and 12 bases lay between the germline ends. This CDR3 is built from 14 residues. CDR3: CASSLYRSGYEQYF. CDR3 coding DNA: TGTGCCAGCAGTTTATACAGGAGCGGTTACGAGCAGTACTTC.

The chain links TRBV5-1 to TRBJ2-3; 8 positions agree with TRBD1. CDR1 and CDR2 from the germline V gene are SGHRS and YFSETQ. The J segment lost 1 base and the V segment lost 0 bases, leaving 7 bases of the junction unmatched. CDR3 length equals 17 residues. This CDR3 reads CASSLGGGQGRTDTQYF. The CDR3 DNA follows: TGCGCCAGCAGCTTGGGAGGTGGACAGGGACGCACAGATACGCAGTATTTT.

The table lists this clonotype with many counts. This chain links TRBV3-1 with TRBJ2-5; 9 bases fit TRBD1. Trimming cost V 1 base and J 8 bases; bases outside gene matches: 11. Germline V gene data show CDR1 as LGHDT and CDR2 as YNNKEL (reference sequence). The CDR3 covers 16 residues. CDR3 region: CASSQGSGQGHPTQYF. The CDR3 DNA reads as TGTGCCAGCAGCCAAGGGTCGGGACAGGGCCACCCAACCCAGTACTTC.

This chain uses TRBV20-1 with TRBJ2-2; 10 bases are shared with TRBD1. The V segment lost 4 bases and the J segment 5 bases; nucleotides outside the gene matches: 10. The germline V gene encodes CDR1 DFQATT and CDR2 SNEGSKA (reference sequence). CDR3 length: 16 amino acids. The CDR3 here is CSATLLTGGDTGELFF. The CDR3 region has the DNA TGCAGTGCTACCTTGCTGACAGGGGGCGATACCGGGGAGCTGTTTTTT.